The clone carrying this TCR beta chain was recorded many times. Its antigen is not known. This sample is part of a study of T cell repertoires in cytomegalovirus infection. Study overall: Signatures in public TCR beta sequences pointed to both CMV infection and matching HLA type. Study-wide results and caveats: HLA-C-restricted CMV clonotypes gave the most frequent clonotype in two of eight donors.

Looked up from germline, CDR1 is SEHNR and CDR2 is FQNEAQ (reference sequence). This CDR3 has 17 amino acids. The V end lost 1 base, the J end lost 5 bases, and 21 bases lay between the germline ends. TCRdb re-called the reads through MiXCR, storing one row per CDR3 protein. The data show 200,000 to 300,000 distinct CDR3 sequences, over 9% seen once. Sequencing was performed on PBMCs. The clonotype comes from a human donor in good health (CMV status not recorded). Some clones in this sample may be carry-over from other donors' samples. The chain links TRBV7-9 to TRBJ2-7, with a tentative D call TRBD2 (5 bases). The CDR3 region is CASSLGRRGGWVDEQYF. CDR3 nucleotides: TGTGCCAGCAGCTTAGGTCGGCGCGGCGGGTGGGTCGACGAGCAGTACTTC.